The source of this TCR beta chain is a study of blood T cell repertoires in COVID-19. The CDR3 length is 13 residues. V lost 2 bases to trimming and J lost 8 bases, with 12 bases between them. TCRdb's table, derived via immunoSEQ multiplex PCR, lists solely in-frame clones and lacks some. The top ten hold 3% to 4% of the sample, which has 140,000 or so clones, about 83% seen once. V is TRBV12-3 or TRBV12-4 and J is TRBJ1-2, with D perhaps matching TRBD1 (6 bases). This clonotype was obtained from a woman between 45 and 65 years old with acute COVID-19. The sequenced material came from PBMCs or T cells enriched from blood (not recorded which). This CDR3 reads CASSLRGGWGYTF. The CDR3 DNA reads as TGTGCCAGCAGTTTACGGGGGGGCTGGGGCTACACCTTC.